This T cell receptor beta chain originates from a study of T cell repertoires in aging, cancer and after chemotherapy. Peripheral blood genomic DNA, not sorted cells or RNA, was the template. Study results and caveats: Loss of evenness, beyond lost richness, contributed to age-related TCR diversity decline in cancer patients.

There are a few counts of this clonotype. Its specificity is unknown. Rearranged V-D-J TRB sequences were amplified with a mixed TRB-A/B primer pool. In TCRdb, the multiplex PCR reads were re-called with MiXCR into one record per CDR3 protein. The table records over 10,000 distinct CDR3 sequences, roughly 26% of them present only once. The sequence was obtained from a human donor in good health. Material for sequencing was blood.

This CDR3 reads CASSYDRTQYF. DNA for the CDR3: TGTGCCAGCAGTTACGACCGGACCCAGTACTTC. The chain links TRBV6-7 to TRBJ2-5, with D unresolved. TRBV6-7 is labeled an ORF, and its function is uncertain. The V and J ends lost 2 bases and 7 bases respectively, with 5 bases between them. The CDR3 contains 11 residues.